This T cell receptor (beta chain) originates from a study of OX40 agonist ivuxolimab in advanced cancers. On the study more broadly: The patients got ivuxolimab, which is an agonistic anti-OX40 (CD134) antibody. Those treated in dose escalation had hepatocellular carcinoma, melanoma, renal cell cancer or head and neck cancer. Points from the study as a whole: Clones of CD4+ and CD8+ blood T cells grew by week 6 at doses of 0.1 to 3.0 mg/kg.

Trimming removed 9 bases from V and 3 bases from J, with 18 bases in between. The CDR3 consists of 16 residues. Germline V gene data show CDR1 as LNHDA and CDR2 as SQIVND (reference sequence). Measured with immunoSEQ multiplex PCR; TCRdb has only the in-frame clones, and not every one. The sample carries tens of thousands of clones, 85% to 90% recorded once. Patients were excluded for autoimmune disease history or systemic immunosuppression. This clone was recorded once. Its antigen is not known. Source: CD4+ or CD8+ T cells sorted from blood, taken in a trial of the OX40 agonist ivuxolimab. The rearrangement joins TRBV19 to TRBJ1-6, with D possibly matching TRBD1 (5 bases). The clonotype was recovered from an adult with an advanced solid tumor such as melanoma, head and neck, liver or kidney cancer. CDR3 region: CASRYGGGYYNSPLHF. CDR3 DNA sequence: TGTGCCAGCCGGTATGGGGGGGGTTACTATAATTCACCCCTCCACTTT.